This T cell receptor beta chain appears in the sequencing data of a study of blood T cell repertoires in COVID-19. Study background: Sites across the United States, Italy and Spain contributed samples from acute and convalescent COVID-19. T cells, B-cell-depleted T cells, or PBMCs provided the cDNA or gDNA that served as material.

This clone has just one count. This CDR3 spans 15 amino acids. V gave up 0 bases and J gave up 9 bases, with 18 bases separating them. Germline V lookup: CDR1 SNHLY, CDR2 FYNNEI. Original processing notes: Amplifying reference gene primers gave estimates of nucleated cell counts. TCRdb's table, derived via immunoSEQ multiplex PCR, lists solely in-frame clones and lacks some. V, J and clone size reflect that table, while D and trimming were determined from the DNA. The sample has 20,000 to 30,000 clones, around 83% seen once. This TCR derives from a human donor in a cohort sampled during active COVID-19. The chain couples TRBV2 to TRBJ2-7, with a weak D call TRBD2 (6 bases). Sequencing was carried out using peripheral blood. The CDR3 coding sequence is TGTGCCAGCAGTGAAGCTACCGGGACTCCACCCAGGCAGTACTTC. As protein: CASSEATGTPPRQYF. Complete variable domain (other parts from reference TRBV2 and TRBJ2-7): EPEVTQTPSHQVTQMGQEVILRCVPISNHLYFYWYRQILGQKVEFLVSFYNNEISEKSEIFDDQFSVERPDGSNFTLKIRSTKLEDSAMYFCASSEATGTPPRQYFGPGTRLTVT.